The table lists the clone carrying this T cell receptor (beta chain) with a count of one. What it binds is unknown. One end of the junction is discordant with germline, which a read error may explain. These data are taken from a study of a mutant IDH1 vaccine in newly diagnosed glioma. Whole-study context: Vaccine dosing followed radiotherapy by 4-6 weeks, or accompanied temozolomide cycles. Findings and limits, study-wide: 93.3% of patients showed vaccine-induced immune responses across multiple MHC alleles.

The CDR3 runs 12 residues. Germline V gene data show CDR1 as SGHDT and CDR2 as YYEEEE. Time point noted: week 47, end of study. The study gave 300 ug of mutant IDH1 20-mer peptide per vaccine dose, with topical imiquimod. Sequencing used immunoSEQ multiplex PCR; TCRdb keeps in-frame clones, though not all of them. The sample records approximately 56,000 clones, around three quarters being singletons. The source material was PBMCs, sampled from a glioma patient whose treatment included an IDH1 peptide vaccine. The receptor comes from a man aged 45 to 65 with glioma. The gene calls are TRBV5-6 and TRBJ2-5; weak D call: TRBD1 (6 bases). The CDR3 region has the DNA TGTGCCAGCAGCTCCGACAGGCGAGGCCCCCACTTC. It codes for CASSSDRRGPHF.